A single sample is the source of the 25 T cell receptor beta chains below, sequenced in a study of shared clonotypes between healthy human individuals. Profiling relied on immunoSEQ multiplex PCR, and the TCRdb table lists in-frame clones only, not all of them. Of about 690,000 clones listed, 90% are singletons. The sample comprised memory CD8+ T cells from PBMCs. Stated subset: CD45RO+ cells pooled with CCR7-negative TemRA cells. Receptors were obtained from a man younger than 30 in good health. Some clones in this sample may be carry-over from other donors' samples.

The gene calls are TRBV27 and TRBJ2-1, with TRBD1 identical over 8 bases. Trimming removed 5 bases from V and 8 bases from J; junction bases left unmatched: 14. Germline V gene data show CDR1 as MNHEY and CDR2 as SMNVEV (reference sequence). The CDR3 runs to 16 residues. This CDR3 reads CASSPQGAGSGDEQFF. Here the CDR3 DNA reads TGTGCCAGCAGTCCTCAGGGGGCGGGTAGTGGGGATGAGCAGTTCTTC.

The V and J genes are TRBV9 and TRBJ1-1; TRBD1 aligns across 7 bases. The J segment lost 0 bases and the V segment lost 3 bases, leaving 2 bases of the junction unmatched. Germline CDR1 and CDR2: SGDLS and YYNGEE. The CDR3 length is 14 residues. The CDR3 spells CASSARGLNTEAFF. The CDR3 region has the DNA TGTGCCAGCAGCGCCAGGGGGTTGAACACTGAAGCTTTCTTT.

V gene TRBV14 combines with J gene TRBJ2-7, with TRBD1 matching over 7 bases. With 4 bases clipped from V and 1 base from J, the junction kept 10 bases outside the gene matches. CDR3 length equals 16 residues. From germline, CDR1 is SGHDN and CDR2 FVKESK. The CDR3 loop reads CASSPALDRLSYEQYF. CDR3 bases: TGTGCCAGCAGCCCCGCCTTGGACAGGCTTTCCTACGAGCAGTACTTC.

The chain carries TRBV27 and TRBJ1-1; unclear D gene. The CDR3 runs to 14 residues. V was trimmed by 1 base and J by 5 bases, leaving 11 bases between them. Looked up from germline, CDR1 is MNHEY and CDR2 is SMNVEV (reference sequence). CDR3: CASSLYNLGTEAFF. The CDR3 DNA sequence: TGTGCCAGCAGTTTATATAACTTGGGTACTGAAGCTTTCTTT.

The chain is built from TRBV7-8 and TRBJ1-5; D call uncertain. CDR1 is SGHVS and CDR2 is FQNEAQ in the germline V gene. CDR3 length equals 13 residues. Trimming removed 3 bases from V and 3 bases from J, with 6 bases in between. CDR3 region: CASSFPNNQPQHF. The CDR3, as DNA: TGTGCCAGCAGCTTCCCGAACAATCAGCCCCAGCATTTT.

This sequence joins TRBV6-4 and TRBJ2-7, with 11 bases matching TRBD2. CDR1 and CDR2 (germline): MRHNA, SNTAGT. CDR3 length equals 15 residues. V lost 5 bases and J lost 4; bases outside the gene matches: 7. CDR3 DNA sequence: TGTGCCAGCAGTCCTACTAGCGGGAGACGGTACGAGCAGTACTTC. Translation gives CASSPTSGRRYEQYF.

The rearrangement links TRBV27 to TRBJ2-7, with D maybe TRBD1 (6 bases). Germline CDR1 is MNHEY and CDR2 is SMNVEV (reference sequence). The CDR3 has 15 amino acids. V was shortened by 0 bases and J by 3 bases, with 12 bases between the two germline ends. The CDR3 sequence: CASSLSYTGRYEQYF. CDR3 nucleotides: TGTGCCAGCAGTTTATCGTACACAGGGCGCTACGAGCAGTACTTC.

CDR3 residues: CASSRLAGDPYNEQFF. The CDR3 coding sequence is TGTGCCAGCAGCCGACTAGCGGGAGACCCCTACAATGAGCAGTTCTTC. This chain uses TRBV7-9 with TRBJ2-1; 12 nucleotides agree with TRBD2. Trimming cost V 5 bases and J 2 bases; bases outside gene matches: 4. This CDR3 spans 16 amino acids. Germline loops: CDR1 SEHNR, CDR2 FQNEAQ (reference sequence).

V usage is TRBV14 and J usage is TRBJ2-7; 8 nucleotides align to TRBD1. The V and J ends lost 0 bases and 2 bases, in that order; junction bases with no gene match: 6. CDR1 is SGHDN and CDR2 is FVKESK in the germline V gene. The CDR3 sequence is 16 residues long. The CDR3 loop reads CASSQDIRTGPYEQYF. The CDR3, as DNA: TGTGCCAGCAGCCAAGATATAAGGACAGGGCCCTACGAGCAGTACTTC.

The chain combines TRBV27 with TRBJ2-1; 7 bases agree with TRBD1. Germline V gives CDR1 MNHEY, CDR2 SMNVEV (reference sequence). J lost 0 bases, V lost 7 bases, and 3 bases had no gene match. The CDR3 loop spans 14 amino acids. This chain's CDR3 is CASTGGASYNEQFF. The CDR3 coding sequence is TGTGCCAGCACAGGGGGAGCCTCCTACAATGAGCAGTTCTTC.

The chain joins TRBV5-1 to TRBJ1-4, with TRBD1 matching 9 bases. In germline, CDR1 is SGHRS, CDR2 YFSETQ. The CDR3 consists of 15 residues. After removal of 4 bases from V and 8 bases from J, the junction contained 9 bases not matched to a gene. In nucleotides, the CDR3 is TGCGCCAGCAGCCTTGGACAGGGGTTGGGCGAAAAACTGTTTTTT. Amino acid sequence: CASSLGQGLGEKLFF.

The V gene is TRBV7-9, the J gene TRBJ1-5; D ambiguous. V was trimmed by 1 base and J by 9 bases, leaving 10 bases between them. This CDR3 has 13 residues. Looked up from germline, CDR1 is SEHNR and CDR2 is FQNEAQ (reference sequence). CDR3 coding DNA: TGTGCCAGCAGCTTAGGGGCGGTGCCGCCCCAGCATTTT. It yields the protein CASSLGAVPPQHF.

The J gene is TRBJ1-1, the V gene TRBV7-3; D is possibly TRBD1 (5 bases). Germline values: CDR1 SGHTA, CDR2 FQGTGA. The CDR3 totals 16 residues. Trimming removed 5 bases from V and 3 bases from J, with 19 bases in between. The CDR3 is CASSPIVLGGDTEAFF. DNA of the CDR3: TGTGCCAGCAGCCCAATTGTTCTTGGGGGAGACACTGAAGCTTTCTTT.

The V call is TRBV4-1, the J call TRBJ2-5, with D possibly being TRBD1 (6 bases). The J call could be wrong; TRBJ2-7 is a better fit for the DNA end. This CDR3 comprises 16 residues. The germline CDR1 and CDR2 sequences are MGHRA and YSYEKL. The CDR3 here is CASSQEATGGLYEQYF. The CDR3 DNA reads TGCGCCAGCAGCCAAGAGGCGACAGGCGGACTCTACGAGCAGTACTTC.

The chain joins TRBV4-3 to TRBJ2-5, with 11 nucleotides matching TRBD2. Germline assignment: CDR1 LGHNA and CDR2 YSLEER. V lost 3 bases and J lost 1; bases outside the gene matches: 1. The CDR3 is made up of 15 amino acids. CDR3 region: CASSHGTSGQETQYF. Here the CDR3 DNA reads TGCGCCAGCAGCCACGGGACTAGCGGCCAAGAGACCCAGTACTTC.

The gene calls are TRBV11-2 and TRBJ2-7, with a possible D match to TRBD2 (6 bases). Per the germline V gene, CDR1 is SGHAT and CDR2 is FQNNGV. The CDR3 length is 12 residues. Trimming took off 5 bases at V and 6 bases at J, with 11 bases between the two ends. The CDR3 here is CASSPGGTEQYF. In DNA, the CDR3 is TGTGCCAGCAGCCCAGGCGGGACCGAGCAGTACTTC.

The chain is built from TRBV28 and TRBJ2-2, with D unresolved. The germline V and J ends were trimmed by 11 bases and 7 bases, with 5 bases remaining between them. The CDR3 covers 9 residues. Germline V lookup: CDR1 MDHEN, CDR2 SYDVKM. The CDR3 sequence: CASGGELFF. The CDR3 region has the DNA TGTGCCTCGGGCGGGGAGCTGTTTTTT.

The chain couples TRBV6-5 to TRBJ1-1; 11 positions match TRBD1. There are 14 residues in the CDR3. CDR1 MNHEY and CDR2 SVGAGI come from the germline V gene. Losses at the gene ends were 6 bases for V and 10 bases for J; bases not matched to a gene: 10. Here the CDR3 DNA reads TGTGCCAGCAGCACCGGGACAGGGGGGTTTGGAGCTTTCTTT. It specifies CASSTGTGGFGAFF.

The CDR3: CASRRSPQGYTDTQYF. The CDR3 DNA sequence: TGCGCCAGCAGACGGTCTCCGCAAGGATACACAGATACGCAGTATTTT. The chain links TRBV5-1 to TRBJ2-3; D is unclear. Trimming stripped 5 bases from V and 2 bases from J, with 18 bases between. Germline V gene data show CDR1 as SGHRS and CDR2 as YFSETQ. There are 16 residues in the CDR3.

As for this clone: The same CDR3 is also encoded by other DNA sequences in this sample. The rearrangement links TRBV4-3 to TRBJ1-5, with 8 bases matching TRBD1. The CDR3 is 15 residues long. The V and J ends lost 1 base and 4 bases, in that order; junction bases with no gene match: 3. CDR1 is LGHNA, CDR2 YSLEER, per germline. The CDR3, as DNA: TGCGCCAGCAGCCAAGGGACAGGGTTTAATCAGCCCCAGCATTTT. Its protein is CASSQGTGFNQPQHF.

The chain is built from TRBV4-1 and TRBJ2-1; D is unclear. Germline V lookup: CDR1 MGHRA, CDR2 YSYEKL. The CDR3 length is 11 residues. V was clipped by 4 bases and J by 6 bases, with 4 bases between them. The CDR3 DNA reads as TGCGCCAGCAGCCGGCTCAATGAGCAGTTCTTC. It encodes CASSRLNEQFF.

The rearrangement links TRBV28 to TRBJ1-5; tentative D call: TRBD1 (6 bases). The germline CDR1 and CDR2 sequences are MDHEN and SYDVKM. V lost 6 bases and J 7 bases, leaving 13 bases between the germline ends. The CDR3 contains 13 residues. CDR3 amino acids: CASRGSGGQPQHF. As DNA, the CDR3 is TGTGCCAGCAGGGGGTCCGGGGGCCAGCCCCAGCATTTT.

This clone was recorded only once. This sequence joins TRBV7-2 and TRBJ2-4, with TRBD2 matching 9 bases. Trimming took 7 bases from V and 3 from J; bases not matched to a gene: 13. The CDR3 totals 17 residues. The germline V gene has CDR1 SGHTA and CDR2 FQGNSA. The CDR3 coding sequence is TGTGCCAGCAACACACCTAGCGGGAAGATGGACAAAAACATTCAGTACTTC. It codes for CASNTPSGKMDKNIQYF.

The table lists this clone with a count of one. The V gene is TRBV6-6, the J gene TRBJ2-1; possible D gene TRBD2, 5 bases. The CDR3 has 14 amino acids. Germline V gene data show CDR1 as MNHNY and CDR2 as SVGAGI (reference sequence). V lost 2 bases to trimming and J lost 4 bases, with 9 bases between them. CDR3 residues: CASSYERTYNEQFF. The CDR3, as DNA: TGTGCCAGCAGTTACGAGAGGACTTACAATGAGCAGTTCTTC.

This chain connects TRBV9 to TRBJ2-1; TRBD2 agrees at 10 bases. The trim removed 1 base at V and 9 bases at J, leaving 19 bases unmatched. The CDR3 sequence is 19 residues long. The germline V gene encodes CDR1 SGDLS and CDR2 YYNGEE. The CDR3 region is CASSVTESALAGKLREQFF. The CDR3 nucleotides read TGTGCCAGCAGCGTAACGGAGTCGGCACTAGCGGGAAAATTGCGTGAGCAGTTCTTC.